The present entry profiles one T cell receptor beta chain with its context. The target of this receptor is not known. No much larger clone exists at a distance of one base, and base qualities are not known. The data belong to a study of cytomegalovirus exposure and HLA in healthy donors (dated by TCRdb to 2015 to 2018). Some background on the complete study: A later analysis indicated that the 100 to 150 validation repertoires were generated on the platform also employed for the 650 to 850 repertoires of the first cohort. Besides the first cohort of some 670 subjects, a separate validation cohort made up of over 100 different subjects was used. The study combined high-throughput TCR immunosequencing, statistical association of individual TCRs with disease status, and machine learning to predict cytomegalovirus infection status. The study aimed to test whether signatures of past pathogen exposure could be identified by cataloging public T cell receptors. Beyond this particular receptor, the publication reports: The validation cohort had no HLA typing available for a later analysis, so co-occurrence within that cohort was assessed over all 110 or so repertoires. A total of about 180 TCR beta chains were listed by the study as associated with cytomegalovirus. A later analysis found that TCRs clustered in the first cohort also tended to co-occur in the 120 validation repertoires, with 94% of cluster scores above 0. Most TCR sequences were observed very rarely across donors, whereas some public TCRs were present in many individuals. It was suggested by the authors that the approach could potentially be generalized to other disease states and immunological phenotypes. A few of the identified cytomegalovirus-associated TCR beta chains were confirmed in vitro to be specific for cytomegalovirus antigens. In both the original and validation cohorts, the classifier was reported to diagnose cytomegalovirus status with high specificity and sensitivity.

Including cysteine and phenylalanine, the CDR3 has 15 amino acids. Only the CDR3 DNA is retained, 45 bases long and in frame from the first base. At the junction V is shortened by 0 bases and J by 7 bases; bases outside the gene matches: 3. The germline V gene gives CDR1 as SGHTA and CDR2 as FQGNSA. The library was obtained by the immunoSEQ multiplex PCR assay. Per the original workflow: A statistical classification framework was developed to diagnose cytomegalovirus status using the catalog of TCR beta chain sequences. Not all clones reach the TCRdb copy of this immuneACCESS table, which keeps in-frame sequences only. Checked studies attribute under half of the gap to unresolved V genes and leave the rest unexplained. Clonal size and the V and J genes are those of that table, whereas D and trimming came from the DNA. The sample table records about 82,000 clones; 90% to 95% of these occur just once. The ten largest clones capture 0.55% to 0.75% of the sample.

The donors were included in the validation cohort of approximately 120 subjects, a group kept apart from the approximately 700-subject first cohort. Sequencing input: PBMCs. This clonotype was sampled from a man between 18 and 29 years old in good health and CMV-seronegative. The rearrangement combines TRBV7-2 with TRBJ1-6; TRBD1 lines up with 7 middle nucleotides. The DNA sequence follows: TGTGCCAGCAGCTTAGCGACAGGGTTGAATTCACCCCTCCACTTT. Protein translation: CASSLATGLNSPLHF.